This is a list of T cell receptor beta chains from one sample in a study of cytomegalovirus exposure and HLA in healthy donors. The protocol was immunoSEQ multiplex PCR, while the TCRdb copy is restricted to in-frame clones and leaves out a portion. The table includes 100,000 to 150,000 clones, over 9.5% detected once. The sequenced sample was PBMCs. The receptors originated from a woman between 18 and 29 years old in good health and CMV-seropositive. The CDR3 runs from the conserved cysteine through the conserved F or W. A D gene is named only where the DNA matches it firmly. Size is stated for part of the rows, as once, few or many counts, or as a class when the clone is expanded.

d_call,j_call,clone_size,v_call,cdr3_nt,cdr3_aa
.,TRBJ2-1,.,TRBV27,TGTGCCAGCAGTTTACGGGACAACTACAATGAGCAGTTCTTC,CASSLRDNYNEQFF
TRBD1,TRBJ1-2,.,TRBV2,TGTGCCAGGGACAGGGTGGACTATGGCTACACCTTC,CARDRVDYGYTF
TRBD2,TRBJ2-1,.,TRBV6-6,TGTGCCAGCAGTCCCACCACTAGCGCAAGCTACAATGAGCAGTTCTTC,CASSPTTSASYNEQFF
TRBD1,TRBJ2-7,.,TRBV5-8,TGTGCCAGCAGCAGGGGACAGGACTCCTACGAGCAGTACTTC,CASSRGQDSYEQYF
TRBD1,TRBJ2-7,.,TRBV5-5,TGTGCCAGCAGCCCGGGACAGGGGGCTTACGAGCAGTACTTC,CASSPGQGAYEQYF
TRBD2,TRBJ2-1,few,TRBV4-2,TGTGCCAGCAGCCCTAGCGGGAGCGATTACAATGAGCAGTTCTTC,CASSPSGSDYNEQFF
.,TRBJ2-3,.,TRBV11-3,TGTGCCAGCAGCCCGAGGCCAGCCCAAAGCACAGATACGCAGTATTTT,CASSPRPAQSTDTQYF
.,TRBJ1-1,few,TRBV6-5,TGTGCCAGCAGGGGGGGGTTCGGCGCTTTCTTT,CASRGGFGAFF
TRBD2,TRBJ2-7,.,TRBV10-3,TGTGCCATCAGTGGGCTAGCGGGAGGGCGGCGCGAGCAGTACTTC,CAISGLAGGRREQYF
.,TRBJ1-1,few,TRBV9,TGTGCCAGCAGCACAAGGGGAGGGAACACTGAAGCTTTCTTT,CASSTRGGNTEAFF
.,TRBJ2-3,.,TRBV9,TGTGCCAGCAGCGTAGAGGGAGGTTCCGATACGCAGTATTTT,CASSVEGGSDTQYF
TRBD2,TRBJ2-1,.,TRBV7-6,TGTGCCAGCAGCTTAGGGCTAGCGGGAGATTATGAGCAGTTCTTC,CASSLGLAGDYEQFF
.,TRBJ2-7,.,TRBV11-3,TGTGCCAGCAGCAACCTAATATCGGCCTACGAGCAGTACTTC,CASSNLISAYEQYF
TRBD1,TRBJ1-5,few,TRBV10-3,TGTGCCATCAACGGGACAGTTCATCAGCCCCAGCATTTT,CAINGTVHQPQHF
.,TRBJ2-3,few,TRBV29-1,TGCAGCGTTTCGCGCCCGGGGGCAGATACGCAGTATTTT,CSVSRPGADTQYF
.,TRBJ2-1,.,TRBV12-5,TGTGCTAGTGGTTTGGGCAGCGTTTACAATGAGCAGTTCTTC,CASGLGSVYNEQFF
.,TRBJ2-7,.,TRBV7-9,TGTGCCAGCAGCTTTGGTGTCGGTGTGTCCTACGAGCAGTACTTC,CASSFGVGVSYEQYF
TRBD1,TRBJ2-7,.,TRBV29-1,TGCAGCGTAGGACAGGGGGGCTACGAGCAGTACTTC,CSVGQGGYEQYF
.,TRBJ2-3,.,TRBV5-4,TGTGCCAGCAGCTTCGGGGAAGATACGCAGTATTTT,CASSFGEDTQYF
TRBD2,TRBJ2-5,.,TRBV2,TGTGCCAGCATGGACTGGGAGGGCCGTGGTATAGAGACCCAGTACTTC,CASMDWEGRGIETQYF
.,TRBJ1-5,few,TRBV29-1,TGCAGCGTTGCGGAGGGAAATCAGCCCCAGCATTTT,CSVAEGNQPQHF
TRBD1,TRBJ1-2,few,TRBV5-1,TGCGCCAGCAGCCCAGGGACAGCCACAGCTAACTATGGCTACACCTTC,CASSPGTATANYGYTF
TRBD1,TRBJ1-5,few,TRBV4-1,TGCGCCAGCAGCCAATGGACAGGAGACAATCAGCCCCAGCATTTT,CASSQWTGDNQPQHF
.,TRBJ2-5,.,TRBV10-1,TGCGCCAGCCAAAGGACAGTGGAAGAGACCCAGTACTTC,CASQRTVEETQYF
TRBD1,TRBJ2-7,few,TRBV28,TGTGCCAGCAGCCCCCGGACAGGGGGCTCCTACGAGCAGTACTTC,CASSPRTGGSYEQYF
.,TRBJ2-1,.,TRBV9,TGTGCCAGCAGCGTAGCGGACGCACTAGGGGGGGTATACAATGAGCAGTTCTTC,CASSVADALGGVYNEQFF
.,TRBJ2-7,.,TRBV5-1,TGCGCCAGCAGCTCTCCCCGGAGGGGGGGTCTCGAGCAGTACTTC,CASSSPRRGGLEQYF
TRBD2,TRBJ2-1,.,TRBV14,TGTGCCAGCAGCGGCCGGGAGGGCCGTGGCAATGAGCAGTTCTTC,CASSGREGRGNEQFF
TRBD1,TRBJ1-5,.,TRBV10-1,TGCGCCAGCAGCGGACGGACAGGGCTTGGTCAGCCCCAGCATTTT,CASSGRTGLGQPQHF
.,TRBJ1-1,few,TRBV25-1,TGTGCCAGCAGTGAATTAGATAGACAGAACACTGAAGCTTTCTTT,CASSELDRQNTEAFF
.,TRBJ1-2,.,TRBV7-2,TGTGCCAGCAGGACCGGGTCTCAAGGTGGCTACACCTTC,CASRTGSQGGYTF
TRBD2,TRBJ2-4,.,TRBV9,TGTGCCAGCAGCGTAGCTAGCGGGACGGACATTCAGTACTTC,CASSVASGTDIQYF
.,TRBJ1-5,few,TRBV6-5,TGTGCCAGCACCGGACAGTTTGGACAGCCCCAGCATTTT,CASTGQFGQPQHF
.,TRBJ1-5,few,TRBV9,TGTGCCAGCAGCGTAGCGGGAGGAAGCAATCAGCCCCAGCATTTT,CASSVAGGSNQPQHF
TRBD1,TRBJ2-7,few,TRBV5-1,TGCGCCAGCAGCCCTATTAACAGGGGGCCCTACGAGCAGTACTTC,CASSPINRGPYEQYF
TRBD1,TRBJ2-7,few,TRBV2,TGTGCCAGCAGGGACAGGGTAACCCCCTACGAGCAGTACTTC,CASRDRVTPYEQYF
.,TRBJ1-1,.,TRBV5-5,TGTGCCAGCAGCTGGGAGGGAGGGACTGAAGCTTTCTTT,CASSWEGGTEAFF
.,TRBJ1-1,few,TRBV29-1,TGCAGCGTTGAGAGGAAGATGAACACTGAAGCTTTCTTT,CSVERKMNTEAFF
TRBD2,TRBJ2-5,few,TRBV30,TGTGCCTGGAGGGGGGGGGTGGCCCAGTACTTC,CAWRGGVAQYF
.,TRBJ2-7,.,TRBV4-1,TGCGCCAGCAGCCAAGTCTCAAGCGGCTCCCAGTACTTC,CASSQVSSGSQYF
TRBD1,TRBJ2-5,.,TRBV28,TGTGCCAGCAGTTTTTTGACAGGGTGGGAGTGGGAGACCCAGTACTTC,CASSFLTGWEWETQYF
.,TRBJ1-1,few,TRBV19,TGTGCCAGTAGTCAGGGCTCGAACACTGAAGCTTTCTTT,CASSQGSNTEAFF
.,TRBJ2-2,.,TRBV7-2,TGTGCCAGCAACAGGGACGCCACCGGGGAGCTGTTTTTT,CASNRDATGELFF
TRBD1,TRBJ2-2,.,TRBV5-4,TGTGCCAGCAGCTGGGACAGTTTTAACACCGGGGAGCTGTTTTTT,CASSWDSFNTGELFF
.,TRBJ2-3,.,TRBV29-1,TGCAGCGTTGCGGCTAGCGGCACAGATACGCAGTATTTT,CSVAASGTDTQYF
.,TRBJ2-5,few,TRBV19,TGTGCCAGTAGCTACAGGGTGTCAGAGACCCAGTACTTC,CASSYRVSETQYF
.,TRBJ1-3,few,TRBV10-2,TGCGCCAGCAGTGGAGGGGGCTCTGGAAACACCATATATTTT,CASSGGGSGNTIYF
.,TRBJ2-5,.,TRBV5-4,TGTGCCAGCAGCTTGAGGGGTGAGACCCAGTACTTC,CASSLRGETQYF
.,TRBJ1-5,few,TRBV9,TGTGCCAGCAGCGTAGGGGGGGTGGTGATATGTCAGCCCCAGCATTTT,CASSVGGVVICQPQHF
TRBD1,TRBJ1-5,.,TRBV19,TGTGCCAGTAGTATAGACCTGACAGGGTGGGGGGCTAATCAGCCCCAGCATTTT,CASSIDLTGWGANQPQHF
.,TRBJ1-2,.,TRBV9,TGTGCCAGCAGCACAAGGGAGGGGGGCTACACCTTC,CASSTREGGYTF
TRBD1,TRBJ1-3,few,TRBV6-1,TGTGCCAGCAGTTTGGGACAGTCGTCCGGAAACACCATATATTTT,CASSLGQSSGNTIYF
.,TRBJ1-1,few,TRBV7-9,TGTGCCAGCAGCCGGAAGTTCTTCGGGGCTGAAGCTTTCTTT,CASSRKFFGAEAFF
.,TRBJ1-2,few,TRBV5-1,TGCGCCAGCAGCTTGCAAGGCGGTGACTATGGCTACACCTTC,CASSLQGGDYGYTF
.,TRBJ2-1,few,TRBV29-1,TGCAGCGTCCAACTTCCGGAGACTAGGGTGTTCTTC,CSVQLPETRVFF
.,TRBJ1-5,.,TRBV2,TGTGCCAGCAGTGAATCGGGACAGCCCCAGCATTTT,CASSESGQPQHF
.,TRBJ2-7,few,TRBV9,TGTGCCAGCAGCGTAGGGCCCACAGGCGAGCAGTACTTC,CASSVGPTGEQYF
TRBD2,TRBJ2-3,few,TRBV5-1,TGCGCCAGCAGCTTGGCCTTAGCGGGAGTGGGAGATACGCAGTATTTT,CASSLALAGVGDTQYF